This T cell receptor beta chain was sequenced during a study of blood T cells in healthy people across ages. Study-wide context: Template switching caught about one barcoded beta molecule for each two T cells. Study results and limitations: Older age went with lower TCR beta diversity per million T cells, in a roughly linear way. In these data, TCR beta diversity tracked strongly with naive T cell percentage.

Unmatched junction bases numbered 4, after V lost 6 bases and J lost 1 base. The CDR3 spans 14 residues. Germline V lookup: CDR1 DFQATT, CDR2 SNEGSKA (reference sequence). As to this clonotype: Its target is not known.

For the second PCR, which ran for about 6 to 11 cycles, a sample-barcoded 5' primer and a J-beta primer mix were used. TCRdb re-analysed the 5' RACE reads in MiXCR, keeping a single row per CDR3 protein. The repertoire has about 1,400,000 distinct CDR3 sequences, approximately 42% of them found once; the top ten carry approximately 7.9%. The source of this sequence is a woman younger than 35 in good health. The sample comprised blood. This chain links TRBV20-1 with TRBJ2-7, with 12 bases aligning to TRBD1. CDR3 coding DNA: TGCAGTGCGATGGGACAGGGGGCTTCCTACGAGCAGTACTTC. Translated, it gives CSAMGQGASYEQYF.